The 8 T cell receptor beta chains below come from one sample, sequenced in a study of blood T cell repertoires in COVID-19 (TCRdb year 2020). The method was the immunoSEQ multiplex PCR assay. The table comes from immuneACCESS by way of TCRdb, which keeps in-frame sequences with V and J called. Part of the clones is missing from these tables; in studies checked, under half for an unresolved V gene and the rest for unknown reasons. Across this sample there are 450,000 to 500,000 clones, with 87% seen only once. The ten largest make up under 0.75% of the sample. The sequenced sample was PBMCs or T cells enriched from blood (not recorded which). All receptors derive from a woman younger than 30 who had recovered from COVID-19.

The CDR3 reads CAGQTTTNYGYTF. The CDR3 region has the DNA TGTGCCGGACAGACAACTACTAACTATGGCTACACCTTC. This chain joins TRBV2 and TRBJ1-2; TRBD1 is a possible D gene (6 bases). The CDR3 runs 13 residues. CDR1 is SNHLY, CDR2 FYNNEI, per germline. V was shortened by 11 bases and J by 0 bases, with 13 bases between the two germline ends.

The genes are TRBV18 and TRBJ2-5, with D possibly being TRBD2 (5 bases). The length of the CDR3 is 13 residues. Trimming pared 3 bases from V and 4 bases from J, leaving 9 bases between. The germline V gene encodes CDR1 KGHSH and CDR2 LQKENI. CDR3 nucleotides: TGTGCCAGCTCACCGGGAGAGGGAGAGACCCAGTACTTC. This encodes CASSPGEGETQYF.

The J gene is TRBJ1-1, the V gene TRBV14; D possibly corresponds to TRBD1 (5 bases). This CDR3 comprises 13 residues. Deletions cut 1 base from V and 6 bases from J, with 9 bases between. CDR1 is SGHDN and CDR2 is FVKESK in the germline V gene. The CDR3 loop is CASSQAGSSEAFF. The CDR3 DNA sequence: TGTGCCAGCAGCCAAGCAGGGTCGTCTGAAGCTTTCTTT.

The V gene is TRBV29-1, the J gene TRBJ2-3; possible D gene TRBD2, 5 bases. The length of the CDR3 is 13 residues. Germline values: CDR1 SQVTM, CDR2 ANQGSEA. With 3 bases removed from V and 2 bases from J, the gap between germline ends came to 9 bases. CDR3 protein: CSVDSSNTDTQYF. CDR3 in DNA: TGCAGCGTTGATTCTAGCAACACAGATACGCAGTATTTT.

This clone was seen a few times. The J gene is TRBJ1-2, the V gene TRBV28; weak D call: TRBD1 (5 bases). Germline V lookup: CDR1 MDHEN, CDR2 SYDVKM. Trimming removed 6 bases from V and 9 bases from J, with 20 bases in between. The length of the CDR3 is 14 residues. CDR3 in amino acids: CASRSSGTQPRYTF. CDR3 in DNA: TGTGCCAGCAGGTCATCCGGGACTCAGCCTCGCTACACCTTC.

V usage is TRBV6-2 or TRBV6-3 and J usage is TRBJ1-2; D unclear. CDR1 and CDR2 (germline): MNHEY, SVGEGT. Trimming removed 2 bases from V and 5 bases from J, with 15 bases in between. The CDR3 has 15 amino acids. The CDR3 reads CASSYSPFARYGYTF. The CDR3 DNA sequence: TGTGCCAGCAGTTACAGTCCATTCGCCCGGTATGGCTACACCTTC.

The rearrangement links TRBV7-9 to TRBJ1-3; the D gene is possibly TRBD1 (6 bases). Germline loops: CDR1 SEHNR, CDR2 FQNEAQ (reference sequence). V shed 2 bases and J shed 4 bases, with 24 bases lying between them. CDR3 length: 19 residues. This CDR3 is CASSLKGLRGAQPGNTIYF. CDR3 nucleotide sequence: TGTGCCAGCAGCTTAAAGGGGCTTCGGGGGGCGCAACCCGGAAACACCATATATTTT.

This chain's CDR3 is CASTDRWRKEKLFF. CDR3 nucleotide sequence: TGTGCCAGTACTGATAGGTGGAGGAAGGAAAAACTGTTTTTT. The rearrangement joins TRBV19 to TRBJ1-4; D unresolved. Germline assignment: CDR1 LNHDA and CDR2 SQIVND (reference sequence). Trimming removed 7 bases from V and 8 bases from J, with 17 bases in between. This CDR3 comprises 14 residues.